These 15 T cell receptor beta chains share one sample of origin, sequenced in a study of regulatory T cells in long-lasting Graves disease. Sequencing libraries for TCR beta were prepared with iRepertoire HTBI primers and Arm-PCR of CDR3 regions. Via MiXCR, TCRdb re-called the multiplex PCR reads, giving one row per CDR3 protein. Here the sample spans 200,000 to 250,000 distinct CDR3 sequences, 20% being singletons. Described time point: newly diagnosed GD, antithyroid drugs for less than 3 months. RNA isolated from PBMCs was used to make the TCR library. The sequences come from peripheral blood mononuclear cells (PBMCs), collected at new diagnosis, from a patient treated with antithyroid drugs. The source of these receptors is a female donor with Graves disease.

Ten or more counts support this clonotype. The J gene is TRBJ1-5, the V gene TRBV6-5, with D unresolved. The germline V gene has CDR1 MNHEY and CDR2 SVGAGI. This CDR3 comprises 13 residues. Trimming took off 2 bases at V and 2 bases at J, with 4 bases between the two ends. CDR3 protein: CASSYDRNQPQHF. DNA for the CDR3: TGTGCCAGCAGTTACGACCGCAATCAGCCCCAGCATTTT.

This clonotype occurred a few times. This chain uses TRBV6-1 with TRBJ1-4; TRBD1 matches at 7 bases. Per the germline V gene, CDR1 is MNHNS and CDR2 is SASEGT. The CDR3 is made up of 14 amino acids. The J segment lost 7 bases and the V segment lost 6 bases, leaving 8 bases of the junction unmatched. CDR3 nucleotides: TGTGCCAGCAGCAGGGACAGCCAGGTTGAAAAACTGTTTTTT. Translation gives CASSRDSQVEKLFF.

This clonotype was detected ten times or more. The chain uses TRBV29-1 and TRBJ2-5; tentatively, D is TRBD1 (6 bases). The V end lost 8 bases, the J end lost 7 bases, and 20 bases lay between the germline ends. Germline lookup yields CDR1 SQVTM and CDR2 ANQGSEA. The CDR3 runs 13 residues. This chain's CDR3 is CSMRTDPTGTQYF. CDR3 coding DNA: TGCAGCATGAGGACAGACCCCACAGGGACCCAGTACTTC.

In its sample, this clonotype was seen many times. This chain connects TRBV7-9 to TRBJ2-3, with 10 nucleotides matching TRBD2. The CDR3 sequence is 16 residues long. The germline V gene encodes CDR1 SEHNR and CDR2 FQNEAQ (reference sequence). The ends lost 4 bases at V and 0 bases at J; junction bases unmatched: 4. CDR3 residues: CASSSRTSGSTDTQYF. As DNA, the CDR3 is TGTGCCAGCAGCTCCCGGACTAGCGGTAGCACAGATACGCAGTATTTT.

V usage is TRBV27 and J usage is TRBJ1-6, with D perhaps TRBD1 (5 bases). Germline V gene sequence: CDR1 MNHEY, CDR2 SMNVEV (reference sequence). The CDR3 contains 14 residues. V was clipped by 3 bases and J by 6 bases, with 9 bases between them. CDR3 loop: CASSFRGSNSPLHF. CDR3 nucleotide sequence: TGTGCCAGCAGTTTCCGGGGCAGTAATTCACCCCTCCACTTT.

A remark on this clonotype: Here the CDR3 omits its conserved ending phenylalanine or tryptophan, so a read error is the likely source. The V and J genes are TRBV7-2 and TRBJ2-7; D is possibly TRBD2 (6 bases). V was pared by 5 bases and J by 0 bases, with 14 bases between. CDR1 and CDR2 (germline): SGHTA, FQGNSA. The CDR3 is 15 residues long. In DNA form, the CDR3 reads TGTGCCAGCAGCGCATCCGGGACTGGCTCCTACGAGCAGTACCTC. Residues: CASSASGTGSYEQYL.

This clonotype showed up many times. The chain employs TRBV6-2 or TRBV6-3 and TRBJ2-1; 9 bases line up with TRBD2. The V segment lost 5 bases and the J segment 8 bases; nucleotides outside the gene matches: 10. Germline loops: CDR1 MNHEY, CDR2 SVGEGT. The CDR3 consists of 15 residues. CDR3 bases: TGTGCCAGCAGTGAAAGAAGCGGGAGGATAGATGAGCAGTTCTTC. It codes for CASSERSGRIDEQFF.

This clonotype was detected many times. This chain connects TRBV5-1 to TRBJ2-2; 12 positions agree with TRBD1. The junction had 9 bases not matched to a gene; V was cut back by 5 bases and J by 7 bases. The CDR3 length is 16 residues. CDR1 and CDR2 from the germline V gene are SGHRS and YFSETQ. CDR3 amino acids: CASSSGTGGYIGELFF. CDR3 DNA sequence: TGCGCCAGCAGTTCCGGGACAGGGGGCTACATCGGGGAGCTGTTTTTT.

This clonotype was counted many times. The chain carries TRBV5-6 and TRBJ2-2; D ambiguous. The germline gives CDR1 SGHDT, CDR2 YYEEEE. Trimming stripped 0 bases from V and 2 bases from J, with 11 bases between. The CDR3 runs to 16 residues. This CDR3 reads CASSLVETANTGELFF. The CDR3 DNA sequence: TGTGCCAGCAGCTTGGTTGAGACGGCAAACACCGGGGAGCTGTTTTTT.

This clonotype was recorded at least ten times. The rearrangement uses TRBV29-1 and TRBJ2-7, with a tentative D call TRBD1 (6 bases). The CDR3 runs 14 residues. Trimming removed 7 bases from V and 5 bases from J, with 21 bases in between. Germline V gene lookup returns CDR1 SQVTM and CDR2 ANQGSEA. The CDR3: CSATTFTGSHEQYF. In DNA form, the CDR3 reads TGCAGCGCTACGACCTTTACAGGGTCCCACGAGCAGTACTTC.

This clonotype was counted many times. This sequence joins TRBV3-1 and TRBJ1-1; D is unclear. The V end was cut by 2 bases, the J end by 5 bases, with 15 bases between. Germline V gives CDR1 LGHDT, CDR2 YNNKEL (reference sequence). The CDR3 contains 15 residues. The CDR3 loop reads CASSQLRNSKTEAFF. CDR3 in DNA: TGTGCCAGCAGCCAACTTCGCAATTCGAAGACTGAAGCTTTCTTT.

This clonotype was detected many times. This chain connects TRBV29-1 to TRBJ2-3; no firm D call. The CDR3 totals 13 residues. The ends were cut back, 4 bases at V and 1 base at J, with 9 bases in the middle. CDR1 and CDR2 from the germline V gene are SQVTM and ANQGSEA. CDR3 sequence: CSVADGGTDTQYF. In DNA form, the CDR3 reads TGCAGCGTTGCGGACGGAGGCACAGATACGCAGTATTTT.

Regarding this clonotype: One base away lies a much larger clone, so this may be a sequencing read error. This sequence joins TRBV6-5 and TRBJ2-3, with 7 positions matching TRBD2. CDR3 length equals 17 residues. The germline V gene encodes CDR1 MNHEY and CDR2 SVGAGI. V shed 4 bases and J 3 bases; nucleotides not matched to a gene: 13. The CDR3 DNA reads TGTGCCAGCAGTTCCCCCCGGAGCGGGGCCAGAACAGATACGCAGTATTTT. Its translation: CASSSPRSGARTDTQYF.

This clonotype showed up many times. J is TRBJ2-3 and V is TRBV20-1; the D is unclear. Trimming removed 5 bases at V and 4 bases at J, with 13 bases between. Looked up from germline, CDR1 is DFQATT and CDR2 is SNEGSKA (reference sequence). The CDR3 runs to 13 residues. CDR3 DNA: TGCAGTGCTCCGCAACTTTCCCCAGATACGCAGTATTTT. The encoded protein is CSAPQLSPDTQYF.

This clonotype appeared many times. The rearrangement links TRBV7-2 to TRBJ2-5; no definite D call. The CDR3 runs to 16 residues. Per the germline V gene, CDR1 is SGHTA and CDR2 is FQGNSA. V was pared by 5 bases and J by 5 bases, with 21 bases between. DNA of the CDR3: TGTGCCAGCAGCCCCTGGGCAGGTTCGTCGGCGGAGACCCAGTACTTC. This gives the protein CASSPWAGSSAETQYF. Filled out from reference TRBV7-2 and TRBJ2-5, the complete variable domain reads GAGVSQSPSNKVTEKGKDVELRCDPISGHTALYWYRQSLGQGLEFLIYFQGNSAPDKSGLPSDRFSAERTGGSVSTLTIQRTQQEDSAVYLCASSPWAGSSAETQYFGPGTRLLVL.